The following is a T cell receptor beta chain sequence with its context. Its antigen is unknown. Within one base of it there is no much larger clone, and no base qualities were kept. Trimming leaves V shorter by 6 bases and J shorter by 10 bases, with the junction holding 8 bases beyond the gene matches. Counted from cysteine to phenylalanine, this CDR3 has 14 amino acids. The read is trimmed to its CDR3 DNA, 42 bases read in frame from base 1. CDR1 and CDR2 were assigned from the germline V gene as MNHEY and SVGAGI. Sorted unstimulated T cells and proliferating T cells recovered from mixed lymphocyte reactions were subjected to TCRbeta CDR3 sequencing. Fresh whole blood from nine to ten HLA-typed healthy donors was used as the source from which PBMCs were isolated. Unstimulated CD4+ non-regulatory T cells were FACS-sorted to map the origin of alloreactive clones. The source of the sample is a study of siplizumab effects on memory and regulatory T cells (dated by TCRdb to about 2019). Broadly, across the study: The effect of the anti-CD2 antibody siplizumab on alloreactive T-cell subsets was examined in allogeneic mixed lymphocyte reactions constructed from human PBMCs.

Library method: the immunoSEQ multiplex PCR assay. Each sample had about 10^5 TCR templates assayed by the deep sequencing platform. Genomic DNA extracted from sorted T cells was the material used for TCRbeta CDR3 sequencing. Under the source paper's analysis protocol: Clonal analysis of TCRbeta CDR3 data was done in the R programming language. Alloreactive CD4+ and CD8+ clones were identified by comparing unstimulated samples to CFSE-low samples taken after the reaction. Alloreactive CD4+ clones were assigned to regulatory or non-regulatory origin by matching sequences to sorted unstimulated Treg and non-Treg repertoires. TCRdb stores this immuneACCESS table with in-frame sequences only. Part of the clones is absent; in the studies checked, under half of the shortfall reflects unresolved V genes, and no reason is known for the rest. From that table come the V and J calls and clone size; the DNA was used to work out D and trimming. In this sample the table shows 87,000 or so clones, about 94% of which occur a single time. The biggest ten clones account for less than 0.4% of the sample.

The research as a whole found: No functional confirmation was obtained for the suppressive function of proliferating Tregs from siplizumab cultures. Among mappable alloreactive CD4+ clones, an average Treg-derived fraction of over 60% was observed with siplizumab, compared with 26.9% in control reactions. A naive or memory phenotype could not be assigned to roughly 75-96% of proliferating CD4+ or CD8+ clones. Sequences below about 10^-5 frequency were poorly captured, so only a minor fraction of alloreactive clones could be mapped to unstimulated subsets. Unstimulated naive T cells appeared more diverse than memory T cells, and naive cells seemed to contribute substantially to the alloresponse. The cumulative frequency of alloreactive sequences traceable to unstimulated CD4+ memory T cells was significantly reduced by siplizumab.

The rearranged segments are TRBV6-5 and TRBJ1-6; 8 bases in the middle match TRBD1. The receptor was derived from a human donor in good health. The material sequenced was non-Treg CD4+ T cells sorted from blood. What the cell subset or site label conveys for this sample: FACS-sorted unstimulated CD4+ non-regulatory T cells. The nucleotide sequence reads TGTGCCAGCAGCTCCGACAGGGGTGGCTCACCCCTCCACTTT. Translated, it gives CASSSDRGGSPLHF.